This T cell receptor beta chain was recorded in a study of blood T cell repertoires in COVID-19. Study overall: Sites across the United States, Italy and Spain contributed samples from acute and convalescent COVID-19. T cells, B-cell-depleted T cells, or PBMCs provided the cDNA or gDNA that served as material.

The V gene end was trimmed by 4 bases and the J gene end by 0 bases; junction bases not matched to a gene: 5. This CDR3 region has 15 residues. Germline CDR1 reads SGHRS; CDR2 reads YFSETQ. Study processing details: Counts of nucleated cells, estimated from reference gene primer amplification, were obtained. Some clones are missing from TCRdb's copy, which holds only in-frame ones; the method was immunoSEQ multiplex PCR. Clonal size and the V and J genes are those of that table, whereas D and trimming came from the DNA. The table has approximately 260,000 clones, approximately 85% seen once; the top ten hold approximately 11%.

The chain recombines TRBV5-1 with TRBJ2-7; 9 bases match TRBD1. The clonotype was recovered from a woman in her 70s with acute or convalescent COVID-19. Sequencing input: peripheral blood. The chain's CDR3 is CASSPGTGISYEQYF. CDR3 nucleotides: TGCGCCAGCAGCCCCGGGACAGGGATCTCCTACGAGCAGTACTTC.